The 13 T cell receptor beta chains listed next were all sequenced from one sample in a study of cytomegalovirus exposure and HLA in healthy donors. Primers included in the PCR were 60 Vbeta and 13 Jbeta primers. The method was immunoSEQ multiplex PCR; TCRdb's version includes in-frame clones alone and lacks a portion of them. The table records about 180,000 clones, around 76% of them present only once. The sequenced sample consisted of PBMCs. The receptor source for this set is a woman aged 25 to 45 in good health and CMV-seropositive.

The chain links TRBV13 to TRBJ2-1; D is possibly TRBD1 (6 bases). Germline CDR1 and CDR2: PRHDT and FYEKMQ (reference sequence). V gave up 4 bases and J gave up 5 bases, with 9 bases separating them. This CDR3 has 13 residues. CDR3 amino acids: CASSSRGNNEQFF. The CDR3 region has the DNA TGTGCCAGCAGCTCCAGGGGAAACAATGAGCAGTTCTTC.

This chain joins TRBV14 and TRBJ2-4, with 8 bases lining up with TRBD2. V shed 1 base and J 0 bases; nucleotides not matched to a gene: 5. Germline-derived CDR1 and CDR2 are SGHDN and FVKESK. The CDR3 has 17 amino acids. Here the CDR3 DNA reads TGTGCCAGCAGCCAAGGAGGGGCGGGGGGAGCCAAAAACATTCAGTACTTC. Amino acid sequence: CASSQGGAGGAKNIQYF.

The chain is built from TRBV6-1 and TRBJ1-2; D is perhaps TRBD1 (5 bases). CDR1 MNHNS and CDR2 SASEGT come from the germline V gene. The CDR3 totals 13 residues. The V end was cut by 2 bases, the J end by 7 bases, with 11 bases between. The CDR3 DNA reads TGTGCCAGCAGTGAAAACTTGGGGGGTGGCTACACCTTC. Protein: CASSENLGGGYTF.

The chain recombines TRBV9 with TRBJ2-5, with 9 positions matching TRBD2. Trimming took 2 bases from V and 3 from J; bases not matched to a gene: 5. There are 15 residues in the CDR3. The germline gives CDR1 SGDLS, CDR2 YYNGEE. The CDR3 sequence is CASSVSAGGEETQYF. CDR3 DNA: TGTGCCAGCAGCGTCTCAGCGGGGGGCGAAGAGACCCAGTACTTC.

This sequence joins TRBV30 and TRBJ2-4; 12 bases match TRBD2. Germline trimming cut 8 bases from V and 6 bases from J; bases unmatched to any gene: 8. The CDR3 loop spans 14 amino acids. Per germline, CDR1 GTSNPN and CDR2 SVGIG (reference sequence). Here the CDR3 DNA reads TGTGCCCGTTCTAGCGGGGGGGCCGGAAACATTCAGTACTTC. Protein product: CARSSGGAGNIQYF. The full variable domain, with the rest looked up from reference TRBV30 and TRBJ2-4, is SQTIHQWPATLVQPVGSPLSLECTVEGTSNPNLYWYRQAAGRGLQLLFYSVGIGQISSEVPQNLSASRPQDRQFILSSKKLLLSDSGFYLCARSSGGAGNIQYFGAGTRLSVL.

The chain combines TRBV10-2 with TRBJ2-7; 8 bases align to TRBD2. J gave up 9 bases and V 4 bases, and 5 bases lay outside the gene matches. In germline, CDR1 is WSHSY, CDR2 SAAADI. CDR3 length: 12 amino acids. CDR3 sequence: CASSGSGDGQYF. DNA for the CDR3: TGCGCCAGCAGTGGTAGCGGGGATGGGCAGTACTTC.

CDR3 nucleotides: TGCGCCAGCAGCCTAGCATGGACAGGGGGTCAGCCCCAGCATTTT. Translation gives CASSLAWTGGQPQHF. The genes are TRBV4-1 and TRBJ1-5; TRBD1 agrees at 10 bases. The CDR3 extends over 15 amino acids. The junction had 6 bases not matched to a gene; V was cut back by 4 bases and J by 6 bases. The V gene's germline CDR1 is MGHRA and CDR2 YSYEKL.

The chain has TRBV18 and TRBJ2-5; perhaps TRBD1 as D (6 bases). V shed 9 bases and J shed 4 bases, with 21 bases lying between them. This CDR3 contains 15 residues. In germline, CDR1 is KGHSH, CDR2 LQKENI. This chain's CDR3 is CASAATRDNGETQYF. CDR3 nucleotide sequence: TGTGCCAGTGCCGCTACCCGGGACAATGGAGAGACCCAGTACTTC.

This clone came up a few times. The genes are TRBV4-1 and TRBJ1-2, with 7 bases identical to TRBD1. Trimming cost V 4 bases and J 6 bases; bases outside gene matches: 14. The length of the CDR3 is 16 residues. The germline V gene has CDR1 MGHRA and CDR2 YSYEKL. CDR3 region: CASSLGDRRELNGYTF. The CDR3 DNA reads as TGCGCCAGCAGCCTGGGGGACAGACGGGAACTGAATGGCTACACCTTC.

The J gene is TRBJ1-1, the V gene TRBV6-5, with unresolved D. Per germline, CDR1 MNHEY and CDR2 SVGAGI. Trimming shortened V by 6 bases and J by 7 bases, and 12 bases separated the two germline ends. This CDR3 has 12 amino acids. CDR3 loop: CASSPSVGEAFF. As DNA, the CDR3 is TGTGCCAGCAGCCCCAGCGTTGGTGAAGCTTTCTTT.

The chain combines TRBV5-6 with TRBJ2-2, with D tentatively TRBD2 (5 bases). The ends were cut back, 6 bases at V and 4 bases at J, with 10 bases in the middle. CDR1 is SGHDT, CDR2 YYEEEE, per germline. This CDR3 has 13 amino acids. The CDR3 loop reads CASTPGSTGELFF. The CDR3 DNA is TGTGCCAGCACCCCGGGGAGCACCGGGGAGCTGTTTTTT. Drawing the rest from reference TRBV5-6 and TRBJ2-2, the complete variable domain is DAGVTQSPTHLIKTRGQQVTLRCSPKSGHDTVSWYQQALGQGPQFIFQYYEEEERQRGNFPDRFSGHQFPNYSSELNVNALLLGDSALYLCASTPGSTGELFFGEGSRLTVL.

The rearrangement uses TRBV4-2 and TRBJ1-2, with 8 bases fitting TRBD1. The ends lost 0 bases at V and 2 bases at J; junction bases unmatched: 5. This CDR3 has 16 residues. Germline V gives CDR1 LGHNA, CDR2 YNFKEQ. DNA for the CDR3: TGTGCCAGCAGCCAAGATCGACAGGGGCAAAACTATGGCTACACCTTC. Its protein is CASSQDRQGQNYGYTF.

The chain uses TRBV19 and TRBJ1-5; D is undetermined. The CDR3 runs to 18 residues. Trimming cost V 8 bases and J 2 bases, with 25 bases left between them. The germline gives CDR1 LNHDA, CDR2 SQIVND (reference sequence). Here the CDR3 reads CASGPSSGRLGGNQPQHF. The CDR3 nucleotides are TGTGCCAGTGGTCCATCTTCCGGACGACTGGGAGGCAATCAGCCCCAGCATTTT.